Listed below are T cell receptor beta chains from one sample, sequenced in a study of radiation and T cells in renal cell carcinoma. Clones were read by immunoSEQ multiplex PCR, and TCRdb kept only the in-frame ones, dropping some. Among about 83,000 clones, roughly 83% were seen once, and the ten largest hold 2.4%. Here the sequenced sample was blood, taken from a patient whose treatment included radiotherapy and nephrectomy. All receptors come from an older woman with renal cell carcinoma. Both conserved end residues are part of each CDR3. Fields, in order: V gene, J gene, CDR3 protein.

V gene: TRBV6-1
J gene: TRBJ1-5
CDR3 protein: CASSRGQGGQPQHF

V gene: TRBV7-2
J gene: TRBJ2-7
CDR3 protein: CASSFRLAGVSEQYF

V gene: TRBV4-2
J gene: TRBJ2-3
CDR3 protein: CASSQEQRGSDTQYF

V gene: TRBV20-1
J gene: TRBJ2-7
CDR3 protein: CSAREGQALYF

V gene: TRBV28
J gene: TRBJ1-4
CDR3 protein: CASTLAGPAAKLFF

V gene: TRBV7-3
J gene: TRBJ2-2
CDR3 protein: CASSLSVTSGTNGELFF

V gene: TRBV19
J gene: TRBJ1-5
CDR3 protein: CASSMSGRTLGPQHF

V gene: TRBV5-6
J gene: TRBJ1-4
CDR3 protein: CASSLIQGATNEKLFF

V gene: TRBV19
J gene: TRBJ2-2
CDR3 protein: CASSIPKGHSSNTGELFF

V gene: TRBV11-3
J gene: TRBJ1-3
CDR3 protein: CASSLDVRSNISGNTIYF

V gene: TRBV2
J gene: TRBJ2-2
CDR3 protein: CASRVAGELFF

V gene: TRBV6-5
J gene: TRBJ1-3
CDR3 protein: CASSYGRPHSGNTIYF

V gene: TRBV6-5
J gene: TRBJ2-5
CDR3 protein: CASSYSGAGSETQYF

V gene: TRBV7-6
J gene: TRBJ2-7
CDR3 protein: CASSYRTGVKNEQYF

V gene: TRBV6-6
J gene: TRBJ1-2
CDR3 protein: CASSQGAGYGYTF

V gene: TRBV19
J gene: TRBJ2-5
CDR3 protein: CASTGTGIAQETQYF

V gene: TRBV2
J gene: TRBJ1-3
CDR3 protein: CASSQGTHSGNTIYF

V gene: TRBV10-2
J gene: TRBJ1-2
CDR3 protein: CASSESVREGRNYGYTF

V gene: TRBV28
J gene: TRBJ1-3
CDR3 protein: CASSLTTGGGNTIYF

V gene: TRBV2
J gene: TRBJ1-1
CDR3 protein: CASSDRGRNTEAFF

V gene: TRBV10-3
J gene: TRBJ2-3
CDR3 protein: CAISDGTDSTDTQYF

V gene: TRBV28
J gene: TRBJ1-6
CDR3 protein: CASIRTGGYNSPLHF

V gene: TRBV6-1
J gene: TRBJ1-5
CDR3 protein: CASSEAIRGGYQPQHF

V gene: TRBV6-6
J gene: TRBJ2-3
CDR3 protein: CASSLLAAHTQYF